The TCR beta chain under discussion was sequenced for a study of technical replicates of blood from several donors. V was pared by 0 bases and J by 6 bases, with 13 bases between. The germline V gene has CDR1 SGDLS and CDR2 YYNGEE. The CDR3 runs to 15 residues. Sequencing used immunoSEQ multiplex PCR; TCRdb keeps in-frame clones, though not all of them. The data show about 70,000 clones, approximately 94% seen once. This chain connects TRBV9 to TRBJ1-5; tentative D call: TRBD1 (5 bases). Sequencing was performed on T cells isolated from PBMCs. This clonotype originated in a human donor in good health. CDR3 nucleotides: TGTGCCAGCAGCGTAGACCAGGGAATGGGTCAGCCCCAGCATTTT. It is translated as CASSVDQGMGQPQHF.